This T cell receptor (beta chain) was identified during a study of blood T cell repertoires in COVID-19. As for the study in general: The cDNA or gDNA used as material had been derived from T cells, B-cell-depleted T cells, or PBMCs.

Trimming pared 4 bases from V and 0 bases from J, leaving 13 bases between. Germline lookup yields CDR1 SGHNT and CDR2 YYREEE (reference sequence). This CDR3 has 15 amino acids. Original handling: Reference gene primer amplification in the assay estimated nucleated cell counts. TCRdb's copy holds only in-frame clones and misses some; the assay was immunoSEQ multiplex PCR. The V and J calls and the clone size are those of that table, but D and trimming were determined from the DNA. The sample includes tens of thousands of clones, roughly 80% seen only once; the top ten take about an eighth. This rearrangement joins TRBV5-4 to TRBJ2-5; D unclear. The material sequenced was peripheral blood. This clonotype originated in an elderly woman with acute or convalescent COVID-19. This chain's CDR3 is CASSAQSTYQETQYF. Written as DNA, the CDR3 is TGTGCCAGCAGCGCACAAAGTACGTACCAAGAGACCCAGTACTTC.